This entry lists 32 T cell receptor beta chains sequenced from one sample in a study of identical twins. MiXCR, applied by TCRdb to the 5' RACE reads, yields one record per CDR3 protein. Of about 220,000 distinct CDR3 sequences listed, around 6.5% are singletons. These data also formed part of another study, on T cells expressing NK-cell markers.

The sequenced sample was CD8+ T cells sorted from blood. These receptors came from a woman younger than 30 in good health.

This clonotype was counted ten times or more. The rearrangement uses TRBV7-9 and TRBJ2-5; 10 bases fit TRBD2. CDR3 size: 16 residues. Looked up from germline, CDR1 is SEHNR and CDR2 is FQNEAQ (reference sequence). With 5 bases clipped from V and 2 bases from J, the junction kept 8 bases outside the gene matches. The CDR3 here is CASSPMASGGQETQYF. The CDR3 region has the DNA TGTGCCAGCAGCCCGATGGCTAGCGGGGGACAAGAGACCCAGTACTTC.

The chain employs TRBV30 and TRBJ2-7; no definite D call. CDR1 is GTSNPN and CDR2 is SVGIG in the germline V gene (reference sequence). The CDR3 consists of 14 residues. Trimming pared 0 bases from V and 4 bases from J, leaving 13 bases between. Here the CDR3 DNA reads TGTGCCTGGAGTGTACGCCTCGGTAGGTACGAGCAGTACTTC. This translates into CAWSVRLGRYEQYF.

This clonotype was observed a few times. The V and J genes are TRBV13 and TRBJ2-5; tentatively, D is TRBD2 (6 bases). The CDR3 consists of 14 residues. Germline assignment: CDR1 PRHDT and CDR2 FYEKMQ (reference sequence). The V gene lost 5 bases and the J gene lost 1 base, with 11 bases spanning the gap. CDR3 protein: CASSPRDFQETQYF. CDR3 DNA sequence: TGTGCCAGCAGCCCCCGGGACTTCCAAGAGACCCAGTACTTC.

This clonotype showed up just a few times. This chain connects TRBV11-3 to TRBJ1-1, with 7 bases matching TRBD1. In germline, CDR1 is SGHNT, CDR2 YENEEA. The CDR3 has 13 residues. J gave up 7 bases and V 3 bases, and 5 bases lay outside the gene matches. This CDR3 is CASSFIHRGEAFF. The DNA of the CDR3 is TGTGCCAGCAGCTTCATTCACAGGGGTGAAGCTTTCTTT. The full variable domain, its missing parts supplied by reference TRBV11-3 and TRBJ1-1, is EAGVVQSPRYKIIEKKQPVAFWCNPISGHNTLYWYLQNLGQGPELLIRYENEEAVDDSQLPKDRFSAERLKGVDSTLKIQPAELGDSAVYLCASSFIHRGEAFFGQGTRLTVV.

The rearrangement uses TRBV7-7 and TRBJ2-1; 9 nucleotides agree with TRBD2. After removal of 2 bases from V and 2 bases from J, the junction contained 4 bases not matched to a gene. CDR1 SSHAT and CDR2 FNYEAQ come from the germline V gene (reference sequence). The CDR3 spans 16 residues. CDR3 loop: CASSLKAGGPYNEQFF. CDR3 nucleotides: TGTGCCAGCAGCTTAAAAGCGGGAGGTCCCTACAATGAGCAGTTCTTC.

This clonotype occurred many times. The CDR3 protein is CASSPRMGRDQETQYF. The CDR3 DNA reads TGTGCCAGCAGCCCTCGGATGGGGAGGGATCAAGAGACCCAGTACTTC. This chain links TRBV11-1 with TRBJ2-5; 7 bases align to TRBD2. The junction had 11 bases not matched to a gene; V was cut back by 5 bases and J by 2 bases. Germline V gives CDR1 SGHAT, CDR2 FQDESV (reference sequence). This CDR3 spans 16 amino acids.

This clonotype was picked up many times. The V call is TRBV7-3, the J call TRBJ1-6; no clear D. CDR3 length equals 15 residues. Germline V gives CDR1 SGHTA, CDR2 FQGTGA. The V end was cut by 2 bases, the J end by 3 bases, with 8 bases between. The CDR3 DNA reads TGTGCCAGCAGCTTAGGACCGCGCTATAATTCACCCCTCCACTTT. Its protein is CASSLGPRYNSPLHF.

There are a few counts of this clonotype. The chain links TRBV6-1 to TRBJ2-2; 7 positions agree with TRBD2. Germline V gene data show CDR1 as MNHNS and CDR2 as SASEGT. CDR3 length: 18 amino acids. V lost 6 bases to trimming and J lost 7 bases; unmatched junction nucleotides: 20. CDR3 protein: CASSRTPPLRENIGELFF. CDR3 nucleotides: TGTGCCAGCAGCCGCACCCCGCCTCTGCGGGAGAATATCGGGGAGCTGTTTTTT.

This clonotype occurred a few times. J is TRBJ1-1 and V is TRBV29-1; D not certain. Germline CDR1 is SQVTM and CDR2 is ANQGSEA. This CDR3 comprises 16 residues. With 6 bases removed from V and 0 bases from J, the gap between germline ends came to 20 bases. The CDR3 spells CSVPLARALLNTEAFF. Written as DNA, the CDR3 is TGCAGCGTCCCCCTCGCAAGGGCTCTTCTGAACACTGAAGCTTTCTTT. Together with reference TRBV29-1 and TRBJ1-1, the CDR3 gives the full variable domain: SAVISQKPSRDICQRGTSLTIQCQVDSQVTMMFWYRQQPGQSLTLIATANQGSEATYESGFVIDKFPISRPNLTFSTLTVSNMSPEDSSIYLCSVPLARALLNTEAFFGQGTRLTVV.

Only a few counts were recorded for this clonotype. The chain uses TRBV27 and TRBJ2-1, with TRBD2 identical over 12 bases. This CDR3 spans 23 amino acids. V trimming: 1 base; J trimming: 8 bases; junction bases outside the gene matches: 27. Germline assignment: CDR1 MNHEY and CDR2 SMNVEV (reference sequence). The CDR3 sequence: CASSLFVRTPGQRTSGMKDEQFF. Written as DNA, the CDR3 is TGTGCCAGCAGTTTATTCGTACGGACCCCTGGACAGCGGACTAGCGGGATGAAGGATGAGCAGTTCTTC.

There are many counts of this clonotype. The V call is TRBV2, the J call TRBJ1-1, with a possible D match to TRBD1 (5 bases). The CDR3 spans 16 residues. The V end was cut by 8 bases, the J end by 1 base, with 20 bases between. Germline lookup yields CDR1 SNHLY and CDR2 FYNNEI. For the CDR3, the DNA is TGTGCCAGCCCCATGGGGGTAGGGCAGGGGAACACTGAAGCTTTCTTT. This codes for CASPMGVGQGNTEAFF.

This clonotype was counted between two and nine times. The J gene is TRBJ2-7, the V gene TRBV19, with D tentatively TRBD1 (6 bases). CDR3 length: 14 residues. Germline loops: CDR1 LNHDA, CDR2 SQIVND (reference sequence). V was trimmed by 3 bases and J by 5 bases, leaving 14 bases between them. CDR3: CASSITQGVHEQYF. CDR3 nucleotide sequence: TGTGCCAGTAGTATTACACAGGGAGTCCACGAGCAGTACTTC.

The chain recombines TRBV29-1 with TRBJ2-2; TRBD2 agrees at 11 bases. The CDR3 has 14 amino acids. Trimming cost V 7 bases and J 5 bases; bases outside gene matches: 6. The germline V gene has CDR1 SQVTM and CDR2 ANQGSEA. The CDR3 DNA reads TGCAGCGCTTCACTAGCGGGAGTTACCGGGGAGCTGTTTTTT. Protein sequence: CSASLAGVTGELFF.

This clonotype was detected many times. This chain uses TRBV9 with TRBJ2-2; 7 bases line up with TRBD2. CDR3 length: 16 residues. Germline lookup yields CDR1 SGDLS and CDR2 YYNGEE. V lost 0 bases to trimming and J lost 4 bases; unmatched junction nucleotides: 6. For the CDR3, the DNA is TGTGCCAGCAGCGTAGGAGGCGGGAGTAGCACCGGGGAGCTGTTTTTT. Residues: CASSVGGGSSTGELFF.

Ten or more counts support this clonotype. The CDR3 DNA sequence: TGTGCCAGCAGCCTGTCTGGTTCAGAGCAGTTCTTC. Its translation is CASSLSGSEQFF. This chain links TRBV6-5 with TRBJ2-1; D call uncertain. The CDR3 has 12 amino acids. V lost 6 bases and J lost 10, with 13 bases in between. Germline assignment: CDR1 MNHEY and CDR2 SVGAGI.

This clonotype was found many times. This sequence joins TRBV5-5 and TRBJ2-1; D gene unclear. Trimming stripped 1 base from V and 7 bases from J, with 6 bases between. The CDR3 sequence is 12 residues long. Germline V gene data show CDR1 as SGHKS and CDR2 as YYEKEE (reference sequence). The CDR3 sequence: CASSLTENEQFF. The CDR3 DNA reads as TGTGCCAGCAGCTTGACAGAGAATGAGCAGTTCTTC.

The V gene is TRBV14, the J gene TRBJ2-7, with 7 bases aligning to TRBD1. Germline V gene data show CDR1 as SGHDN and CDR2 as FVKESK. J gave up 1 base and V 2 bases, and 5 bases lay outside the gene matches. The CDR3 length is 15 residues. CDR3 DNA: TGTGCCAGCAGCCAACGACAGGGAAGTTCCTACGAGCAGTACTTC. Translating gives CASSQRQGSSYEQYF.

This clonotype was seen many times. The chain has TRBV10-1 and TRBJ2-1; 9 bases fit TRBD2. Germline V gives CDR1 WNHNN, CDR2 SYGVQD (reference sequence). This CDR3 has 16 amino acids. V was clipped by 2 bases and J by 10 bases; unmatched bases: 12. CDR3 in amino acids: CASSEARSGSFFEQFF. Here the CDR3 DNA reads TGCGCCAGCAGTGAGGCCCGTAGCGGGAGTTTCTTCGAGCAGTTCTTC.

This chain links TRBV7-9 with TRBJ2-1; D remains ambiguous. Germline V gives CDR1 SEHNR, CDR2 FQNEAQ (reference sequence). The germline V and J ends were trimmed by 4 bases and 6 bases, with 13 bases remaining between them. The CDR3 length is 14 residues. This CDR3 is CASSSWSLGNEQFF. Written as DNA, the CDR3 is TGTGCCAGCAGCTCTTGGAGTCTGGGCAATGAGCAGTTCTTC.

In this sample, this clonotype turned up a few times. The rearrangement links TRBV15 to TRBJ1-1; D remains ambiguous. In germline, CDR1 is LNHNV, CDR2 YYDKDF (reference sequence). Trimming left V 5 bases short and J 11 bases short, with 18 bases between. The CDR3 loop spans 13 amino acids. The DNA of the CDR3 is TGTGCCACCAGCTCCCCTGGAGCTGATATGGCTTTCTTT. Protein: CATSSPGADMAFF.

The chain combines TRBV4-3 with TRBJ2-1; 7 nucleotides agree with TRBD2. V lost 0 bases and J lost 0; bases outside the gene matches: 11. In germline, CDR1 is LGHNA, CDR2 YSLEER. The CDR3 covers 19 residues. The CDR3 is CASSQDPSGGTSSYNEQFF. The DNA of the CDR3 is TGCGCCAGCAGCCAAGATCCTAGCGGAGGAACTAGCTCCTACAATGAGCAGTTCTTC.

V usage is TRBV28 and J usage is TRBJ2-3; D gene ambiguous. Germline CDR1 MDHEN, CDR2 SYDVKM. This CDR3 has 15 residues. The V end was cut by 2 bases, the J end by 1 base, with 10 bases between. CDR3 sequence (DNA): TGTGCCAGCAGTTTAAGTCTCACCCGCACAGATACGCAGTATTTT. Protein product: CASSLSLTRTDTQYF.

This rearrangement joins TRBV4-3 to TRBJ2-3; no firm D call. CDR1 is LGHNA, CDR2 YSLEER, per germline. Trimming removed 0 bases at V and 7 bases at J, with 8 bases between. The CDR3 is 13 residues long. CDR3 sequence reads: CASSQEGRHTQYF. The CDR3 bases are TGCGCCAGCAGCCAAGAAGGGCGGCATACGCAGTATTTT.

This clonotype was picked up a small number of times. One junction end does not reproduce the germline sequence, and a read error may be involved. This chain uses TRBV7-7 with TRBJ2-1, with 10 bases matching TRBD2. Germline V gene data show CDR1 as SSHAT and CDR2 as FNYEAQ (reference sequence). CDR3 length equals 15 residues. DNA of the CDR3: TGTGCTAGCAGCTTAAATCTAGCGGGGGTCAATGAGCAGTTCTTC. Protein product: CASSLNLAGVNEQFF. Supplemented by reference TRBV7-7 and TRBJ2-1, the full variable domain reads GAGVSQSPRYKVTKRGQDVTLRCDPISSHATLYWYQQALGQGPEFLTYFNYEAQPDKSGLPSDRFSAERPEGSISTLTIQRTEQRDSAMYRCASSLNLAGVNEQFFGPGTRLTVL.

The CDR3 DNA follows: TGCAGTGCCAACTCCGGGATGTTCTCCGAAGCTTTCTTT. It yields the protein CSANSGMFSEAFF. The chain recombines TRBV20-1 with TRBJ1-1, with D unresolved. The CDR3 has 13 residues. V lost 6 bases to trimming and J lost 8 bases, with 19 bases between them. Germline CDR1 and CDR2: DFQATT and SNEGSKA (reference sequence).

This clonotype occurred many times. The chain recombines TRBV12-3 or TRBV12-4 with TRBJ2-1; TRBD1 might be the D (7 bases). This CDR3 spans 15 amino acids. The V gene lost 3 bases and the J gene lost 7 bases, with 16 bases spanning the gap. The chain's CDR3 is CASSFTAGGSNEQFF. CDR3 sequence (DNA): TGTGCCAGCAGTTTCACGGCAGGGGGGTCGAATGAGCAGTTCTTC.

This clonotype was recorded at least ten times. This rearrangement joins TRBV2 to TRBJ2-7; 8 positions match TRBD1. CDR1 and CDR2 (germline): SNHLY, FYNNEI. Trimming removed 6 bases from V and 2 bases from J; junction bases left unmatched: 6. The CDR3 covers 14 residues. CDR3: CASSSGQATYEQYF. CDR3 DNA sequence: TGTGCCAGCAGCTCGGGACAGGCTACCTACGAGCAGTACTTC.

This clonotype was recorded many times. The chain couples TRBV10-3 to TRBJ2-7; D may correspond to TRBD1 or TRBD2 (5 bases each). The CDR3 runs to 12 residues. CDR1 and CDR2 from the germline V gene are ENHRY and SYGVKD. The ends were cut back, 8 bases at V and 3 bases at J, with 11 bases in the middle. CDR3 coding DNA: TGTGCCATCTCCCCAGGGAGCTACGAGCAGTACTTC. It translates to CAISPGSYEQYF.

V usage is TRBV9 and J usage is TRBJ1-1; no reliable D call. The germline CDR1 and CDR2 sequences are SGDLS and YYNGEE. Trimming shortened V by 4 bases and J by 5 bases, and 12 bases separated the two germline ends. The CDR3 loop spans 13 amino acids. CDR3 sequence: CASSRVVGTEAFF. Here the CDR3 DNA reads TGTGCCAGCAGCCGGGTAGTTGGGACTGAAGCTTTCTTT.

This clonotype was recorded at least ten times. The chain uses TRBV6-5 and TRBJ1-1; D call uncertain. V lost 6 bases and J lost 1, with 3 bases in between. The CDR3 loop spans 11 amino acids. CDR1 MNHEY and CDR2 SVGAGI come from the germline V gene. CDR3 sequence (DNA): TGTGCCAGCAGGTCGAACACTGAAGCTTTCTTT. Amino acids: CASRSNTEAFF.

This clonotype came up a few times. CDR3 nucleotide sequence: TGTGCCAGCAGCGGACGGACTAGCGGCTCCTACGAGCAGTACTTC. This sequence encodes CASSGRTSGSYEQYF. The chain recombines TRBV7-6 with TRBJ2-7; TRBD2 agrees at 10 bases. Unmatched junction bases numbered 4, after V lost 5 bases and J lost 0 bases. CDR1 and CDR2 (germline): SGHVS, FNYEAQ. The CDR3 sequence is 15 residues long.

V and J are TRBV4-2 and TRBJ1-2, with D uncertain. Germline CDR1 and CDR2: LGHNA and YNFKEQ. This CDR3 has 12 residues. The V end lost 3 bases, the J end lost 8 bases, and 10 bases lay between the germline ends. The CDR3 DNA reads TGTGCCAGCAGCCAGGCCGAGGGAGGCTACACCTTC. This gives the protein CASSQAEGGYTF.